These 25 T cell receptor beta chains were sequenced from one sample in a study of blood T cell repertoires in COVID-19. The table came from immunoSEQ multiplex PCR; TCRdb's copy has only in-frame clones and leaves some out. The sample has roughly 140,000 clones, about 80% seen once. Source material: peripheral blood. All receptors derive from a man between 65 and 85 years old who had recovered from COVID-19.

This clone occurred a few times. CDR3 sequence reads: CARKTLFGDTQYF. In DNA form, the CDR3 reads TGTGCCAGAAAGACCCTGTTCGGGGATACGCAGTATTTT. This chain joins TRBV2 and TRBJ2-3, with no clear D. The V end lost 9 bases, the J end lost 6 bases, and 16 bases lay between the germline ends. The CDR3 has 13 residues. Germline values: CDR1 SNHLY, CDR2 FYNNEI.

This chain uses TRBV5-1 with TRBJ2-7; D possibly corresponds to TRBD2 (6 bases). This CDR3 is built from 11 residues. Trimming removed 4 bases from V and 7 bases from J, with 9 bases in between. Looked up from germline, CDR1 is SGHRS and CDR2 is YFSETQ. DNA for the CDR3: TGCGCCAGCAGCGAAGGGAGGGAGCAGTACTTC. Protein sequence: CASSEGREQYF. The entire variable domain, with the rest obtained from reference TRBV5-1 and TRBJ2-7, is as follows: KAGVTQTPRYLIKTRGQQVTLSCSPISGHRSVSWYQQTPGQGLQFLFEYFSETQRNKGNFPGRFSGRQFSNSRSEMNVSTLELGDSALYLCASSEGREQYFGPGTRLTVT.

The genes are TRBV5-4 and TRBJ2-1; no definite D call. This CDR3 has 15 residues. The V and J ends lost 0 bases and 8 bases respectively, with 15 bases between them. The germline V gene has CDR1 SGHNT and CDR2 YYREEE (reference sequence). The chain's CDR3 is CASSLAGLSSHEQFF. CDR3 in DNA: TGTGCCAGCAGCTTGGCGGGTCTTAGTAGCCATGAGCAGTTCTTC.

This clone was observed a handful of times. The chain uses TRBV5-1 and TRBJ2-1; 11 bases are a match to TRBD2. V was pared by 0 bases and J by 7 bases, with 3 bases of the junction left unmatched. The CDR3 has 15 residues. The germline CDR1 and CDR2 sequences are SGHRS and YFSETQ. CDR3 region: CASSLGSSGRNEQFF. DNA for the CDR3: TGCGCCAGCAGCTTGGGGTCTAGCGGGAGGAATGAGCAGTTCTTC.

This clone was seen repeatedly, ten times or more. The rearrangement joins TRBV3-1 (or the pseudogene TRBV3-2) to TRBJ1-1, with D maybe TRBD1 (5 bases). The CDR3 is 15 residues long. V was clipped by 3 bases and J by 2 bases, with 13 bases between them. Germline values: CDR1 LGHDT, CDR2 YNNKEL (reference sequence). This CDR3 reads CASSQGPSYNTEAFF. CDR3 nucleotides: TGTGCCAGCAGCCAGGGGCCCTCATATAACACTGAAGCTTTCTTT.

The rearrangement links TRBV9 to TRBJ2-7; maybe TRBD1 (6 bases). V shed 1 base and J shed 2 bases, with 19 bases lying between them. Germline V gives CDR1 SGDLS, CDR2 YYNGEE. The CDR3 spans 17 residues. The chain's CDR3 is CASSVNPSPGEAYEQYF. For the CDR3, the DNA is TGTGCCAGCAGCGTAAACCCATCCCCAGGGGAAGCCTACGAGCAGTACTTC.

The V gene is TRBV7-6, the J gene TRBJ2-7; 13 positions agree with TRBD2. CDR3 length: 15 amino acids. Germline V lookup: CDR1 SGHVS, CDR2 FNYEAQ. V was clipped by 5 bases and J by 6 bases; unmatched bases: 7. DNA for the CDR3: TGTGCCAGCAGCCCCTGGACTAGCGGGAGCCCCGAGCAGTACTTC. Translating gives CASSPWTSGSPEQYF.

V is TRBV2 and J is TRBJ2-1, with D possibly being TRBD1 (6 bases). The CDR3 length is 13 residues. Per the germline V gene, CDR1 is SNHLY and CDR2 is FYNNEI. The V end lost 8 bases, the J end lost 3 bases, and 11 bases lay between the germline ends. This chain's CDR3 is CASVKGDYNEQFF. The CDR3 DNA follows: TGTGCCAGCGTCAAGGGGGACTACAATGAGCAGTTCTTC.

This chain joins TRBV7-9 and TRBJ1-2; D is ambiguous. The CDR3 totals 13 residues. The V and J ends lost 1 base and 8 bases respectively, with 11 bases between them. Germline CDR1 reads SEHNR; CDR2 reads FQNEAQ (reference sequence). In DNA form, the CDR3 reads TGTGCCAGCAGCTTAGTCTGGGGAGGCGGCTACACCTTC. Protein sequence: CASSLVWGGGYTF.

CDR3 residues: CASRPQWGLGYGYTF. CDR3 DNA sequence: TGTGCCAGCAGACCTCAATGGGGCTTGGGCTATGGCTACACCTTC. The chain recombines TRBV5-6 with TRBJ1-2, with TRBD1 as a possible D gene (5 bases). Deletions cut 5 bases from V and 4 bases from J, with 18 bases between. Looked up from germline, CDR1 is SGHDT and CDR2 is YYEEEE. The CDR3 has 15 residues.

The sample holds a few counts of this clone. V is TRBV29-1 and J is TRBJ2-7, with TRBD1 matching 8 bases. The length of the CDR3 is 12 residues. Germline CDR1 SQVTM, CDR2 ANQGSEA. J lost 6 bases, V lost 7 bases, and 8 bases had no gene match. CDR3 residues: CSAGSGGGEQYF. DNA of the CDR3: TGCAGCGCCGGATCAGGGGGCGGCGAGCAGTACTTC.

This clone was seen many times. The chain carries TRBV29-1 and TRBJ2-7; a weak D match, TRBD2 (5 bases). The CDR3 is 12 residues long. The V gene lost 4 bases and the J gene lost 3 bases, with 10 bases spanning the gap. Germline V gene data show CDR1 as SQVTM and CDR2 as ANQGSEA. This CDR3 is CSVGGPRYEQYF. The CDR3 coding sequence is TGCAGCGTTGGAGGGCCGCGCTACGAGCAGTACTTC.

This chain joins TRBV27 and TRBJ2-4; 8 bases match TRBD2. J gave up 2 bases and V 3 bases, and 9 bases lay outside the gene matches. Germline V gene sequence: CDR1 MNHEY, CDR2 SMNVEV (reference sequence). CDR3 length equals 17 residues. The CDR3, as DNA: TGTGCCAGCAGTTTCATCGGGGGGGGAGAGACCAAAAACATTCAGTACTTC. Protein: CASSFIGGGETKNIQYF.

The V call is TRBV3-1 (or the pseudogene TRBV3-2), the J call TRBJ1-2, with D maybe TRBD1 (5 bases). Trimming removed 7 bases at V and 4 bases at J, with 19 bases between. The germline V gene has CDR1 LGHDT and CDR2 YNNKEL (reference sequence). The CDR3 is 15 amino acids. CDR3 sequence: CASTRRGGGSYGYTF. DNA of the CDR3: TGTGCCAGCACTCGCCGTGGGGGGGGATCCTATGGCTACACCTTC.

This sequence joins TRBV28 and TRBJ2-1; possibly TRBD2 for D (6 bases). Germline CDR1 MDHEN, CDR2 SYDVKM. There are 15 residues in the CDR3. V was clipped by 4 bases and J by 4 bases, with 14 bases between them. The chain's CDR3 is CASSYGGISYNEQFF. CDR3 DNA sequence: TGTGCCAGCAGTTACGGCGGGATCTCGTACAATGAGCAGTTCTTC.

The chain recombines TRBV7-9 with TRBJ2-7, with D perhaps matching TRBD2 (6 bases). Per the germline V gene, CDR1 is SEHNR and CDR2 is FQNEAQ (reference sequence). Trimming removed 5 bases from V and 1 base from J, with 18 bases in between. This CDR3 spans 16 amino acids. The CDR3 loop is CASSGGGSGLSYEQYF. CDR3 nucleotide sequence: TGTGCCAGCAGCGGCGGCGGTAGCGGACTATCCTACGAGCAGTACTTC.

J is TRBJ2-5 and V is TRBV3-1 (or the pseudogene TRBV3-2), with D perhaps matching TRBD2 (6 bases). The length of the CDR3 is 16 residues. Per the germline V gene, CDR1 is LGHDT and CDR2 is YNNKEL (reference sequence). The germline V and J ends were trimmed by 5 bases and 0 bases, with 16 bases remaining between them. The CDR3 spells CASSTPRGWYQETQYF. The CDR3 nucleotides read TGTGCCAGCAGCACACCACGGGGGTGGTACCAAGAGACCCAGTACTTC.

The chain combines TRBV5-1 with TRBJ2-2; D not resolved. Germline V CDR1 and CDR2: SGHRS, YFSETQ. This CDR3 spans 16 amino acids. V lost 0 bases, J lost 0 bases, and 9 bases lay in between. CDR3 amino acids: CASSLVPYTNTGELFF. The CDR3 bases are TGCGCCAGCAGCTTGGTTCCTTACACGAACACCGGGGAGCTGTTTTTT.

The chain is built from TRBV19 and TRBJ2-2; TRBD1 might be the D (6 bases). The germline gives CDR1 LNHDA, CDR2 SQIVND (reference sequence). Trimming stripped 4 bases from V and 7 bases from J, with 16 bases between. CDR3 length equals 15 residues. The CDR3 nucleotides are TGTGCCAGTAGTAGTTATCAGGGGAATAGCGGGGAGCTGTTTTTT. Translation gives CASSSYQGNSGELFF.

This clone was found many times. The chain employs TRBV2 and TRBJ1-2; TRBD1 matches at 10 bases. The ends lost 6 bases at V and 6 bases at J; junction bases unmatched: 7. This CDR3 contains 14 residues. The germline CDR1 and CDR2 sequences are SNHLY and FYNNEI. The CDR3 reads CASRAGTGVDGYTF. The CDR3 DNA reads as TGTGCCAGCAGAGCCGGGACAGGGGTTGATGGCTACACCTTC.

V gene TRBV25-1 combines with J gene TRBJ1-1; 7 bases map to TRBD1. Germline CDR1 is MGHDK and CDR2 is SYGVNS. The CDR3 is 14 residues long. V was pared by 6 bases and J by 3 bases, with 7 bases of the junction left unmatched. CDR3 residues: CASSPSRGYTEAFF. The CDR3 bases are TGTGCCAGCAGCCCCAGCAGGGGGTACACTGAAGCTTTCTTT.

A few counts support this clone. The chain has TRBV4-3 and TRBJ1-1, with D perhaps TRBD1 (5 bases). The CDR3 runs to 14 residues. CDR1 is LGHNA, CDR2 YSLEER, per germline. Deletions cut 5 bases from V and 7 bases from J, with 17 bases between. The CDR3 here is CASSNPPQGDEAFF. The CDR3 DNA follows: TGCGCCAGCAGCAACCCCCCTCAGGGTGATGAAGCTTTCTTT.

V usage is TRBV12-5 and J usage is TRBJ2-5; the match to TRBD2 covers 10 bases. Unmatched junction bases numbered 13, after V lost 7 bases and J lost 5 bases. The CDR3 covers 16 residues. CDR1 is LGHNT and CDR2 is FRNRAP in the germline V gene. CDR3 DNA: TGTGCTAGTGCCCCCCTGCGGACTAGCGGAGGGGAGACCCAGTACTTC. Translated: CASAPLRTSGGETQYF.

This rearrangement joins TRBV7-7 to TRBJ2-2; the match to TRBD2 covers 8 bases. Germline values: CDR1 SSHAT, CDR2 FNYEAQ (reference sequence). CDR3 length equals 15 residues. V shed 5 bases and J 2 bases; nucleotides not matched to a gene: 4. The chain's CDR3 is CASSKLAENTGELFF. The CDR3 bases are TGTGCCAGCAGCAAACTAGCGGAAAACACCGGGGAGCTGTTTTTT.

This sequence joins TRBV11-2 and TRBJ2-1, with D possibly TRBD2 on 5 matching bases. The V end was cut by 2 bases, the J end by 7 bases, with 9 bases between. Germline V gene sequence: CDR1 SGHAT, CDR2 FQNNGV. The CDR3 runs to 13 residues. The CDR3: CASSLWRRNEQFF. DNA of the CDR3: TGTGCCAGCAGCTTATGGAGGAGGAATGAGCAGTTCTTC.